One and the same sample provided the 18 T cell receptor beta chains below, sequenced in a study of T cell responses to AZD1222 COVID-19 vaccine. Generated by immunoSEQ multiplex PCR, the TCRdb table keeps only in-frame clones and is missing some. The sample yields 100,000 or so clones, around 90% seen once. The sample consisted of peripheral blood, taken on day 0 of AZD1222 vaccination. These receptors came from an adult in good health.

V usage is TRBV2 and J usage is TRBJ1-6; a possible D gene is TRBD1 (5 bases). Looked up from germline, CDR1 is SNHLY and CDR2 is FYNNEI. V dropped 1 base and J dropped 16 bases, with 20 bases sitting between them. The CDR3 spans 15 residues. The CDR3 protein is CASSEGLALLGELHF. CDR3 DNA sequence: TGTGCCAGCAGTGAAGGGCTGGCACTCCTGGGGGAACTCCACTTT.

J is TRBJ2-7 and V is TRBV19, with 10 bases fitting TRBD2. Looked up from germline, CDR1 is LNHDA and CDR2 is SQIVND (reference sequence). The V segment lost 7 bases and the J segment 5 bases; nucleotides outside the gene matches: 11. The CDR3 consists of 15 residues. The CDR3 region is CASNDPGLAWHEQYF. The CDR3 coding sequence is TGTGCCAGTAACGACCCGGGACTAGCGTGGCACGAGCAGTACTTC.

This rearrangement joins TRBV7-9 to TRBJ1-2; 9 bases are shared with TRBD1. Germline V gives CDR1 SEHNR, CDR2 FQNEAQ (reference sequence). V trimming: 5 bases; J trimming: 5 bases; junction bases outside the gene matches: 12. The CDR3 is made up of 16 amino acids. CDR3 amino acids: CASSAFHRGLGYGYTF. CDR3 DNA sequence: TGTGCCAGCAGCGCATTTCACAGGGGGCTAGGTTATGGCTACACCTTC.

CDR3 in amino acids: CASHGEGDTDTQYF. CDR3 nucleotide sequence: TGTGCCAGCCACGGGGAGGGAGACACAGATACGCAGTATTTT. The genes are TRBV4-2 and TRBJ2-3, with 7 bases aligning to TRBD2. CDR1 is LGHNA and CDR2 is YNFKEQ in the germline V gene. The CDR3 covers 14 residues. The trim removed 8 bases at V and 2 bases at J, leaving 7 bases unmatched.

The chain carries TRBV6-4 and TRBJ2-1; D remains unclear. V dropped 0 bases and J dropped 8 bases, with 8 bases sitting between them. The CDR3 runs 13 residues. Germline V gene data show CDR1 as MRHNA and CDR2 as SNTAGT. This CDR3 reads CASSDSETDEQFF. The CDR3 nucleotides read TGTGCCAGCAGTGACTCTGAAACGGATGAGCAGTTCTTC.

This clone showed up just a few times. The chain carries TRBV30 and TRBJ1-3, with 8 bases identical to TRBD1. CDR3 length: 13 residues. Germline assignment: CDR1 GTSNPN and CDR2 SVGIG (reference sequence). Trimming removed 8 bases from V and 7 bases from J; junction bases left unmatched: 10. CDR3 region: CAGRTGTWNTIYF. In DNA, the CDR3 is TGTGCCGGCCGGACAGGGACGTGGAACACCATATATTTT.

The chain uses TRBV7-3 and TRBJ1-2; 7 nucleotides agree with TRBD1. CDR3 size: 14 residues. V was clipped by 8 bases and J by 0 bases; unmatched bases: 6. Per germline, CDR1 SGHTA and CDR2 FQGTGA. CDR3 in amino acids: CASGDSSSNYGYTF. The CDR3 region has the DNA TGTGCCAGCGGGGACAGTTCCTCTAACTATGGCTACACCTTC. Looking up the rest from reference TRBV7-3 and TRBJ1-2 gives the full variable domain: GAGVSQTPSNKVTEKGKYVELRCDPISGHTALYWYRQSLGQGPEFLIYFQGTGAADDSGLPNDRFFAVRPEGSVSTLKIQRTERGDSAVYLCASGDSSSNYGYTFGSGTRLTVV.

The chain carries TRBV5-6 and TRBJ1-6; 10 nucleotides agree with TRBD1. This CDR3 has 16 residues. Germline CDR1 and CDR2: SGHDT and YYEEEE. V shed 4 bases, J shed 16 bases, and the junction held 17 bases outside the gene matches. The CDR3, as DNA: TGTGCCAGCAGCAGAAATGACAGGGGGCCCACCTCATTGCTCCACTTT. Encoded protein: CASSRNDRGPTSLLHF.

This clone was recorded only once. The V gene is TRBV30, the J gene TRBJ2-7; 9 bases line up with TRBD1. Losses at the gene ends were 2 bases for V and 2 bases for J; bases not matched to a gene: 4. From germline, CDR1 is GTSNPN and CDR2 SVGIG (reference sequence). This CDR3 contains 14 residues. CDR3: CAWSWGQGPYEQYF. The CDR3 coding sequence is TGTGCCTGGAGTTGGGGACAGGGACCCTACGAGCAGTACTTC.

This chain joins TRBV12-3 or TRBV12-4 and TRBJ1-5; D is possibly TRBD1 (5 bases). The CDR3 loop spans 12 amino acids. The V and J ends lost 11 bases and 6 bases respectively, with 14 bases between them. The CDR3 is CAGGIGTQPQHF. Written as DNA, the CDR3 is TGTGCCGGGGGTATAGGAACTCAGCCCCAGCATTTT.

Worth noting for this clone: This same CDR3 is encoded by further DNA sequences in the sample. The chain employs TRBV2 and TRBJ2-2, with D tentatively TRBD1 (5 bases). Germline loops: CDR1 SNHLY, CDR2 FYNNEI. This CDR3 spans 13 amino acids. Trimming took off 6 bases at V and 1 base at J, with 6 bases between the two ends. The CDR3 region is CASSGQNTGELFF. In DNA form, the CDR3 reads TGTGCCAGCAGCGGACAGAACACCGGGGAGCTGTTTTTT.

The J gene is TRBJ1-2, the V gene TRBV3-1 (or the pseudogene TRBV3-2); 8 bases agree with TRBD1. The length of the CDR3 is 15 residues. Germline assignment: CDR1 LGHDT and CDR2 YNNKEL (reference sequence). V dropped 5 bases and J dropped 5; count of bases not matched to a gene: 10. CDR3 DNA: TGTGCCAGCAGCACCCAGTCAGGGGGCTTATATGGCTACACCTTC. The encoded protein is CASSTQSGGLYGYTF.

CDR3 protein: CASSPAISEWNEQFF. CDR3 bases: TGTGCCAGCTCACCAGCGATCTCCGAGTGGAATGAGCAGTTCTTC. The chain combines TRBV18 with TRBJ2-1; unclear D gene. The ends were cut back, 2 bases at V and 7 bases at J, with 15 bases in the middle. This CDR3 is built from 15 residues. CDR1 KGHSH and CDR2 LQKENI come from the germline V gene.

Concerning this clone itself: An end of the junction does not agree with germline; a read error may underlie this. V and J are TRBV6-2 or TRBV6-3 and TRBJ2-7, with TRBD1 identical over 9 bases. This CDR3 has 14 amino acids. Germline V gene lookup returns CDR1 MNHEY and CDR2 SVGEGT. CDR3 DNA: TGTGCCAGCAATTACGGGACAGGGAGGTTCGAGCAGTACTTC. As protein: CASNYGTGRFEQYF.

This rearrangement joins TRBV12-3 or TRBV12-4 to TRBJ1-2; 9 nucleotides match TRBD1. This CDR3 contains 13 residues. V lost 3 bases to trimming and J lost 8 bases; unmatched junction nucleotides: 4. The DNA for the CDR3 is TGTGCCAGCAGTTTTACAGGGGGCTTGGGCTACACCTTC. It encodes CASSFTGGLGYTF.

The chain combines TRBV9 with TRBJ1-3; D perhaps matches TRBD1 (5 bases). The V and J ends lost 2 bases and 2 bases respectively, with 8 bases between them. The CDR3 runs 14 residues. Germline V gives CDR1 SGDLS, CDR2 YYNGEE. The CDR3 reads CASSVPGAGNTIYF. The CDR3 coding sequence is TGTGCCAGCAGCGTGCCGGGGGCTGGAAACACCATATATTTT.

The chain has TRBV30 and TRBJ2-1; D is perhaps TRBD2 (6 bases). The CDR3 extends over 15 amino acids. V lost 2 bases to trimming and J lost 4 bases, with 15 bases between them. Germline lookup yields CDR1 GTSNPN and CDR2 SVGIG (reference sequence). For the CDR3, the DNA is TGTGCCTGGAGTCCAATGGGGGGATCTTACAATGAGCAGTTCTTC. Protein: CAWSPMGGSYNEQFF.

The CDR3 here is CASRTTGATYEQYF. The CDR3, as DNA: TGTGCCAGTAGAACCACAGGGGCGACCTACGAGCAGTACTTC. V usage is TRBV28 and J usage is TRBJ2-7, with 7 bases lining up with TRBD1. Trimming cost V 9 bases and J 2 bases; bases outside gene matches: 10. CDR3 length: 14 amino acids. Looked up from germline, CDR1 is MDHEN and CDR2 is SYDVKM.